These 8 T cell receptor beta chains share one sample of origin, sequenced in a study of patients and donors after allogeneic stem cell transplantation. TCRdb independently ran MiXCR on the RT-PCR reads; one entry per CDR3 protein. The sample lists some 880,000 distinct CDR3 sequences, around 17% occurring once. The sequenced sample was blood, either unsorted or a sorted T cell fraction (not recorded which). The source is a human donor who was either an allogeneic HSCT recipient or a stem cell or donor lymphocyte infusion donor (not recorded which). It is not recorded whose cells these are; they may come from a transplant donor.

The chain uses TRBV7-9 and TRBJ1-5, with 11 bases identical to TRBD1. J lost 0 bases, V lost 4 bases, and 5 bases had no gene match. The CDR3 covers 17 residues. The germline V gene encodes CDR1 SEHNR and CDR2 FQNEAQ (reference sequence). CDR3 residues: CASSSGQGDFSNQPQHF. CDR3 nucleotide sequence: TGTGCCAGCAGCTCGGGACAGGGGGATTTTAGCAATCAGCCCCAGCATTTT.

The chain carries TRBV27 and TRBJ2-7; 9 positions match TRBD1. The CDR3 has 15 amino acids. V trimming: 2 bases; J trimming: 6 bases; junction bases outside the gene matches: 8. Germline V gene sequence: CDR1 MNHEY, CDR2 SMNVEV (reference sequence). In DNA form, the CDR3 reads TGTGCCAGCAGTTTAGCTGGACAGGGGATAGGCGAGCAGTACTTC. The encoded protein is CASSLAGQGIGEQYF.

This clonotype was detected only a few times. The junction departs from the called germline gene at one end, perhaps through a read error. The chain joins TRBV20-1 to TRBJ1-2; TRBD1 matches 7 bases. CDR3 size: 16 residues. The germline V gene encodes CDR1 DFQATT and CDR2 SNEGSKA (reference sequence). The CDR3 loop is CSVRPNTGASHRGYTF. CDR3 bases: TGCAGTGTTAGACCGAACACAGGGGCGTCTCATCGTGGCTACACCTTC.

CDR3 amino acids: CASSPASRSTDTQYF. DNA for the CDR3: TGTGCCAGCAGCCCCGCTAGCAGAAGCACAGATACGCAGTATTTT. The chain links TRBV7-9 to TRBJ2-3; a possible D gene is TRBD2 (5 bases). There are 15 residues in the CDR3. Germline lookup yields CDR1 SEHNR and CDR2 FQNEAQ (reference sequence). V shed 5 bases and J shed 0 bases, with 12 bases lying between them.

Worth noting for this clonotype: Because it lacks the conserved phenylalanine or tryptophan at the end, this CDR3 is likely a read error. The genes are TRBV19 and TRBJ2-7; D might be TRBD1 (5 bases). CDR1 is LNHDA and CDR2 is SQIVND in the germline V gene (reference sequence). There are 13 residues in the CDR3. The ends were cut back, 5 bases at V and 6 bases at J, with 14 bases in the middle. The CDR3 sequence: CASSSNRQGEQYL. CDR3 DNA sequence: TGTGCCAGTAGTTCTAACCGGCAGGGCGAGCAGTACCTC.

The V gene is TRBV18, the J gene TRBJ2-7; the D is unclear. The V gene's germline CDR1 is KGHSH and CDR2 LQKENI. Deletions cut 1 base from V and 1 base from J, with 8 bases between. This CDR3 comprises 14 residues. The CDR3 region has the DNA TGTGCCAGCTCACCACTAGCCCGATCCTACGAGCAGTACTTC. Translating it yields CASSPLARSYEQYF.

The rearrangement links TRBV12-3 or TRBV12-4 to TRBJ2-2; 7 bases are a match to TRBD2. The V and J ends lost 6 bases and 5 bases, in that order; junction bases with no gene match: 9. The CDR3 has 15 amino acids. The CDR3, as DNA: TGTGCCAGCAGGGACTCCCGGGGGGAAACCGGGGAGCTGTTTTTT. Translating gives CASRDSRGETGELFF.

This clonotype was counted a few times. The CDR3: CSATGFGQQETQYF. In DNA, the CDR3 is TGCAGTGCTACCGGGTTCGGCCAACAAGAGACCCAGTACTTC. The gene calls are TRBV20-1 and TRBJ2-5; D remains unclear. This CDR3 has 14 amino acids. Germline V gene sequence: CDR1 DFQATT, CDR2 SNEGSKA (reference sequence). V lost 4 bases and J 2 bases, leaving 14 bases between the germline ends.